This T cell receptor beta chain was retrieved from a study of blood T cell repertoires in COVID-19 (dated by TCRdb to the early 2020s). About the investigation overall: The collaborator samples originated in the United States, Italy and Spain and spanned the acute and convalescent phases of COVID-19. The material from the prospective study consisted of cDNA or gDNA derived from T cells, B-cell-depleted T cells, or PBMCs. Deeply sampled blood TCRbeta repertoires from subjects exposed to, actively infected with, or recovered from COVID-19 were included in the dataset. A freely available public database, intended as a resource for researchers studying the immune response to SARS-CoV-2, is where the repertoires were released. Samples were obtained from the ongoing ImmuneRACE study (first 160 participants) and from over a thousand subjects provided by 6 global collaborators. Sample metadata almost always included a de-identified subject ID, COVID-19 status, age in years and sex. Where available, HLA class I and class II types were taken from metadata supplied by the sample provider and were not determined by assay-based typing. What the work shows at the level of the full study, not this receptor alone: The amount of clinical and demographic metadata varied by source and participant and was provided uncurated.

Sequences MDHEN (CDR1) and SYDVKM (CDR2) are obtained from the germline V gene. The CDR3 sequence holds 11 residues, the cysteine and phenylalanine included. The DNA shown is the 33-base CDR3, in frame from base 1. V sheds 5 bases and J sheds 2 bases, leaving 3 bases between their ends. Whole blood was collected in K2EDTA tubes by collaborating institutions according to the institutions' own protocols. For TCRbeta analysis, collaborator samples were shipped as frozen whole blood, as isolated PBMCs, or as DNA extracted from either sample type. TCRbeta CDR3 regions were amplified from genomic DNA by means of the immunoSEQ Assay, a bias-controlled multiplex PCR. In the paper's pipeline: The number of nucleated cells in each sample was estimated by amplification of reference gene primers within the assay. To quantify the absolute abundance of each unique TCRbeta CDR3 rearrangement, sequence reads were collapsed and filtered. Productive Simpson clonality was computed per sample as the square root of Simpson's diversity index over productive rearrangements. TCRdb limited this immuneACCESS table to in-frame rearrangements with V and J called. A share of clones is missing; checked studies link under half to unresolved V genes, and the rest is unexplained. The V and J calls and clone size come from that table; D and trimming were worked out from the DNA. The table for this sample lists about 82,000 clones; 85% of them were counted only once. In total, the top ten clones hold 15% to 20% of the sample.

Concerning this clone itself: Its antigen target is currently unknown. Base-call qualities are not available, and no considerably larger clone is one nucleotide away.

The origin of this receptor is a man older than 75 with active or convalescent COVID-19. This chain joins TRBV28 to TRBJ1-2; no D segment can be confidently identified. The sample was peripheral blood. Here is the DNA: TGTGCCAGCAGTATAAACTATGGCTACACCTTC. Its protein is CASSINYGYTF.